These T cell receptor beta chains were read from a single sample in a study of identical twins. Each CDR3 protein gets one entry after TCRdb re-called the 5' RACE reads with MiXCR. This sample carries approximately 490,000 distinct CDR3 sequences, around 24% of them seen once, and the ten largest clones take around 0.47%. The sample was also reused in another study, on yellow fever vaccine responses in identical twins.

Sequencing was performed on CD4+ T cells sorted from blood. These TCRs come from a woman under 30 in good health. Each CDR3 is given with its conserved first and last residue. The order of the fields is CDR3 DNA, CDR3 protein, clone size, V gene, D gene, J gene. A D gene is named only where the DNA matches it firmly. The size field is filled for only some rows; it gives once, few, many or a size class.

TGTGCCAGCAGTTCCGGGGAGGCCAAAAACATTCAGTACTTC	CASSSGEAKNIQYF	few	TRBV28	-	TRBJ2-4
TGCGCCAGCAGCTTACGCTCGCCGGGCACAGATACGCAGTATTTT	CASSLRSPGTDTQYF	-	TRBV5-1	-	TRBJ2-3
TGTGCCAGCAGCCCTCGAGGGCAGGGCGGTATGAACACTGAAGCTTTCTTT	CASSPRGQGGMNTEAFF	-	TRBV11-2	-	TRBJ1-1
TGTGCCAGCAGCTCTGGTTTGGCGGCTATAGAGACCCAGTACTTC	CASSSGLAAIETQYF	few	TRBV7-6	-	TRBJ2-5
TGTGCCAGCAGTGAGGTCCAGGGACTTCTTGGTGCAGATACGCAGTATTTT	CASSEVQGLLGADTQYF	-	TRBV6-1	-	TRBJ2-3
TGTGCCAGCAGCTTCCCGGACAGGGTCCGGTACGAGCAGTACTTC	CASSFPDRVRYEQYF	-	TRBV7-2	TRBD1	TRBJ2-7
TGCGCCAGCAGCCAAGATTCCATAGCGAACACCGGGGAGCTGTTTTTT	CASSQDSIANTGELFF	few	TRBV4-1	-	TRBJ2-2
TGTGCCAGCAGTTACTTATTTAACAGGGAACGCTCCTACAATGAGCAGTTCTTC	CASSYLFNRERSYNEQFF	few	TRBV6-5	-	TRBJ2-1
TGCGCCAGCAGCTTGAATCGCGGACCGCAGGTTGGGGAGACCCAGTACTTC	CASSLNRGPQVGETQYF	few	TRBV5-1	-	TRBJ2-5
TGTGCCAGCTCACCACCGACAGGGGCAATGAACACTGAAGCTTTCTTT	CASSPPTGAMNTEAFF	-	TRBV18	TRBD1	TRBJ1-1
TGTGCCAGCAGTTTAGAGGGGACATTGAACACTGAAGCTTTCTTT	CASSLEGTLNTEAFF	few	TRBV12-3/TRBV12-4	-	TRBJ1-1
TGCGCCAGCAGCTTGACAGGGATGGATACGCAGTATTTT	CASSLTGMDTQYF	-	TRBV5-1	-	TRBJ2-3
TGCAGTGCTAGAGAGGGCCTAGATTGGTACTTC	CSAREGLDWYF	-	TRBV20-1	-	TRBJ2-7
TGTGCCAGCAGCCAAGGTACAGGGGCTGGCTACACCTTC	CASSQGTGAGYTF	-	TRBV3-1	TRBD1	TRBJ1-2
TGTGCCACCAGCAGGAGGGACCACGGGGAGCTGTTTTTT	CATSRRDHGELFF	-	TRBV15	-	TRBJ2-2
TGTGCCAGCAGCCGACTAGCGCTTACCTACGAGCAGTACTTC	CASSRLALTYEQYF	-	TRBV11-3	TRBD2	TRBJ2-7
TGCGCCAGCAGCCCGGGACTAGCGGGGGGGCTCGAAAACATTCAGTACTTC	CASSPGLAGGLENIQYF	few	TRBV4-1	TRBD2	TRBJ2-4
TGCGCCAGCAGGATTGGGACTACCTCCTACAATGAGCAGTTCTTC	CASRIGTTSYNEQFF	-	TRBV5-1	TRBD2	TRBJ2-1
TGTGCCAGCAGCCAAGATCCTAGCGGGAGGGGGAACAATGAGCAGTTCTTC	CASSQDPSGRGNNEQFF	-	TRBV4-2	TRBD2	TRBJ2-1
TGCAGCGTAGGACAGAAAAACATTCAGTACTTC	CSVGQKNIQYF	few	TRBV29-1	-	TRBJ2-4
TGTGCTAGTGGTTTCGGGTACCAAGAGACCCAGTACTTC	CASGFGYQETQYF	-	TRBV12-5	-	TRBJ2-5
TGTGCCAGCAGACAACAGGGGCTTGGCAATCAGCCCCAGCATTTT	CASRQQGLGNQPQHF	-	TRBV2	TRBD1	TRBJ1-5
TGCAGCGCTGGGGCGGGTCCCTCAAGCGGCACCGGGGAGCTGTTTTTT	CSAGAGPSSGTGELFF	few	TRBV29-1	-	TRBJ2-2
TGTGCCAGCAGCTTCTCTTGGGGAGAAAAACTGTTTTTT	CASSFSWGEKLFF	-	TRBV11-2	-	TRBJ1-4
TGCGCCAGCAGCTTGGCCGCCGGAACAGCCTACGAGCAGTACTTC	CASSLAAGTAYEQYF	many	TRBV5-1	-	TRBJ2-7
TGTGCCAGCATGGGGACAGGGAATAATTCACCCCTCCACTTT	CASMGTGNNSPLHF	-	TRBV25-1	TRBD1	TRBJ1-6